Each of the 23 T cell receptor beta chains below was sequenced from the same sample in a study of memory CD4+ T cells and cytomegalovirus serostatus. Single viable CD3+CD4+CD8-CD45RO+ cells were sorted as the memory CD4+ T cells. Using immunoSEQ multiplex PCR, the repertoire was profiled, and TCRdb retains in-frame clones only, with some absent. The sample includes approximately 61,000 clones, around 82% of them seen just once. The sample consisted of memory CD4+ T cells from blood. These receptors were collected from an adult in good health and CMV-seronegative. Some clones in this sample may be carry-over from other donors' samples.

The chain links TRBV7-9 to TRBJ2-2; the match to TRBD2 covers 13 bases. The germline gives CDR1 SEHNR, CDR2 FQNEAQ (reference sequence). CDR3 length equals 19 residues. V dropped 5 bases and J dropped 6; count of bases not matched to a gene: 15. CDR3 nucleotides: TGTGCCAGCAGCCCCCGGCGGACTAGCGGGGGCCCATCCTCCGGGGAGCTGTTTTTT. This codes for CASSPRRTSGGPSSGELFF. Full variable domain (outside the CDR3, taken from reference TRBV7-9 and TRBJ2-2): DTGVSQNPRHKITKRGQNVTFRCDPISEHNRLYWYRQTLGQGPEFLTYFQNEAQLEKSRLLSDRFSAERPKGSFSTLEIQRTEQGDSAMYLCASSPRRTSGGPSSGELFFGEGSRLTVL.

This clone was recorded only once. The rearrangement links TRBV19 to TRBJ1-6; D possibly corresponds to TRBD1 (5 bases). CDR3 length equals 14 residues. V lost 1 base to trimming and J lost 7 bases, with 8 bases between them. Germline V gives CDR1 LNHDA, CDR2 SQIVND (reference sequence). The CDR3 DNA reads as TGTGCCAGTAGTATAGGGGGCTCGAATTCACCCCTCCACTTT. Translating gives CASSIGGSNSPLHF.

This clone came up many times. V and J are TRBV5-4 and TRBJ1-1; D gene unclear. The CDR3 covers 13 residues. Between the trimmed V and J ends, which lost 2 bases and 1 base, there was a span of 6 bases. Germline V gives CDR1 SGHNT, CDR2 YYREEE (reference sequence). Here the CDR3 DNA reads TGTGCCAGCAGCTTAAGGTCGAACACTGAAGCTTTCTTT. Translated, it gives CASSLRSNTEAFF.

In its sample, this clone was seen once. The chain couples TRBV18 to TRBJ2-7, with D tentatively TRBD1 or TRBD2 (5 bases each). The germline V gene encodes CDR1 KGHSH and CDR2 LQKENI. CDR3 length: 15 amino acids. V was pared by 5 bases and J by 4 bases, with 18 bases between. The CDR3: CASSGPGTDVYEQYF. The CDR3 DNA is TGTGCCAGCTCAGGGCCCGGGACGGACGTTTACGAGCAGTACTTC.

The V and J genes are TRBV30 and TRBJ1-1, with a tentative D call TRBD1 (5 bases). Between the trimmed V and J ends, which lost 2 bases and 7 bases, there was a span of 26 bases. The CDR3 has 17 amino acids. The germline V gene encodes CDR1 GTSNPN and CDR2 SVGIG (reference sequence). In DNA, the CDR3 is TGTGCCTGGAGTCTCACCGCCCTACACCCTGGGGGGATTGAAGCTTTCTTT. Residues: CAWSLTALHPGGIEAFF. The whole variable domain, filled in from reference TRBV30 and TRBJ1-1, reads SQTIHQWPATLVQPVGSPLSLECTVEGTSNPNLYWYRQAAGRGLQLLFYSVGIGQISSEVPQNLSASRPQDRQFILSSKKLLLSDSGFYLCAWSLTALHPGGIEAFFGQGTRLTVV.

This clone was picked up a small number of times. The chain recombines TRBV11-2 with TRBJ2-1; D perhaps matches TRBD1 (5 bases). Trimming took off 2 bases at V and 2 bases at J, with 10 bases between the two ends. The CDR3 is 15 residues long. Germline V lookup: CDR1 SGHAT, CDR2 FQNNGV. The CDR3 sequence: CASSLIRGAYNEQFF. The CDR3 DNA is TGTGCCAGCAGCTTAATAAGGGGCGCCTACAATGAGCAGTTCTTC.

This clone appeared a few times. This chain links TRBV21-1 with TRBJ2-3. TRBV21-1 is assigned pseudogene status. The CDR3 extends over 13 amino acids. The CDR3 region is CASSKARTDTQYF. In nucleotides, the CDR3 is TGTGCCAGCAGCAAAGCGCGCACAGATACGCAGTATTTT.

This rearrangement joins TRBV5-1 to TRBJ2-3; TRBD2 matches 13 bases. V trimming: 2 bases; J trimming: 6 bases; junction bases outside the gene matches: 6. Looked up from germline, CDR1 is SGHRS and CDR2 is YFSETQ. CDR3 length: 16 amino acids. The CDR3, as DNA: TGCGCCAGCAGCTTTACTAGCGGGAGGGCCTGGGATACGCAGTATTTT. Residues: CASSFTSGRAWDTQYF.

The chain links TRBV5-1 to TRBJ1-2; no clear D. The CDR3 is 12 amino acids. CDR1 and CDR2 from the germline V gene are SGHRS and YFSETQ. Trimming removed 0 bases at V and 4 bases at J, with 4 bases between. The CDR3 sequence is CASSLVGYGYTF. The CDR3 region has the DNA TGCGCCAGCAGCTTGGTGGGCTATGGCTACACCTTC.

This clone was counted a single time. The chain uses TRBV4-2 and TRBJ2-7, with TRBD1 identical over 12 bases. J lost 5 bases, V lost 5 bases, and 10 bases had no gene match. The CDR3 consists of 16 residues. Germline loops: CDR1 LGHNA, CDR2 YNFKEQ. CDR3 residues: CASSWTRGQGADEQYF. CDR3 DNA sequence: TGTGCCAGCAGCTGGACTAGGGGACAGGGGGCAGACGAGCAGTACTTC.

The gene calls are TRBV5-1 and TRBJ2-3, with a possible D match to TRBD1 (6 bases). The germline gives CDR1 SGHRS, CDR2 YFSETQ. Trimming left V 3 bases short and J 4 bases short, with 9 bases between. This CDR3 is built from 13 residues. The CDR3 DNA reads TGCGCCAGCAGCTCCCCAGGGGCAGATACGCAGTATTTT. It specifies CASSSPGADTQYF.

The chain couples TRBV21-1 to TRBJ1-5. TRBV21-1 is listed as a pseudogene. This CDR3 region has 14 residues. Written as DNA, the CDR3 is TGTGCCAGCAGCAAACAAGGGCTAAATCAGCCCCAGCATTTT. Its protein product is CASSKQGLNQPQHF.

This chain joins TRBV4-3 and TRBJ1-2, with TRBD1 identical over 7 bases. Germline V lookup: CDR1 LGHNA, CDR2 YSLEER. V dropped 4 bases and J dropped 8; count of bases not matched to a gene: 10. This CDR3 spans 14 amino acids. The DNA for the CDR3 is TGCGCCAGCAGCCTAGACAGGGAGGTTAACGGCTACACCTTC. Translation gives CASSLDREVNGYTF.

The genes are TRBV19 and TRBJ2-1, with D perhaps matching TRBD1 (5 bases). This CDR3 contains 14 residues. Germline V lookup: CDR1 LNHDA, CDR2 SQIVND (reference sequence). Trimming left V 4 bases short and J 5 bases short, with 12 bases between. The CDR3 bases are TGTGCCAGTAGTACACCGGACAAAAACAATGAGCAGTTCTTC. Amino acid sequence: CASSTPDKNNEQFF.

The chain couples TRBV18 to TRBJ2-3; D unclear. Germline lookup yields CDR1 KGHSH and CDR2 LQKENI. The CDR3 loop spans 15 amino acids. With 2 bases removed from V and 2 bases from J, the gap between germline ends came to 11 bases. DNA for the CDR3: TGTGCCAGCTCACCAAACGACGTGGCCACAGATACGCAGTATTTT. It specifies CASSPNDVATDTQYF.

The CDR3 reads CASSLWTSGSYEQYF. The CDR3 DNA follows: TGTGCCAGCAGCCTATGGACTAGCGGCTCCTACGAGCAGTACTTC. The J gene is TRBJ2-7, the V gene TRBV11-1; TRBD2 matches at 10 bases. The CDR3 loop spans 15 amino acids. J gave up 0 bases and V 5 bases, and 4 bases lay outside the gene matches. The V gene's germline CDR1 is SGHAT and CDR2 FQDESV (reference sequence).

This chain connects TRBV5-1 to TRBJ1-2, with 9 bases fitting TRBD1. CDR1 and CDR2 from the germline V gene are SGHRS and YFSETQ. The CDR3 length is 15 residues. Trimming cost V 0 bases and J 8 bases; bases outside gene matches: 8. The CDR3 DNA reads TGCGCCAGCAGCTTGGGTTCACAGGGGGCGTTAGGCTACACCTTC. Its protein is CASSLGSQGALGYTF.

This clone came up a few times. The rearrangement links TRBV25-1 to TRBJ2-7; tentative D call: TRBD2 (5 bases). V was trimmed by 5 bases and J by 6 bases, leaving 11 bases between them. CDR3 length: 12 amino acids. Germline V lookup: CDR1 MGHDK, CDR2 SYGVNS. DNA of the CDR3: TGTGCCAGCAGTAGCGGAAAGGGCGAGCAGTACTTC. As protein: CASSSGKGEQYF.

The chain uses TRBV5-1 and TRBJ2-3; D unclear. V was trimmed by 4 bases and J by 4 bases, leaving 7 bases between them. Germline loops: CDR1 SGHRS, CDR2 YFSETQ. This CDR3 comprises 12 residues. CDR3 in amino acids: CASSRSSDTQYF. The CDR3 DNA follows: TGCGCCAGCAGCCGGAGTTCAGATACGCAGTATTTT.

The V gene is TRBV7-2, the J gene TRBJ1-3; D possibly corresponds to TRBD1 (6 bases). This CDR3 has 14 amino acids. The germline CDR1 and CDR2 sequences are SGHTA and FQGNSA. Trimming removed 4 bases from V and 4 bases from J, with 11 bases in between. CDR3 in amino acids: CASSSRGSGNTIYF. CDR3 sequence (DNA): TGTGCCAGCAGCTCCAGGGGTTCAGGAAACACCATATATTTT.

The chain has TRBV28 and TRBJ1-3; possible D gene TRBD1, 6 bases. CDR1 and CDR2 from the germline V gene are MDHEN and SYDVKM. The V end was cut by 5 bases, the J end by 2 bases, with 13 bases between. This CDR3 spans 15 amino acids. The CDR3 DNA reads TGTGCCAGCAGTACAATGCAGGGGACTGGAAACACCATATATTTT. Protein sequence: CASSTMQGTGNTIYF.

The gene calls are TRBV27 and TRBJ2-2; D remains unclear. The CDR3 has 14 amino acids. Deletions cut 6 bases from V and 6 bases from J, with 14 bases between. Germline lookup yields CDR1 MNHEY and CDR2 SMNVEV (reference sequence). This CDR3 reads CASRLKRDSGELFF. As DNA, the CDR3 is TGTGCCAGCAGGTTGAAAAGGGATTCCGGGGAGCTGTTTTTT.

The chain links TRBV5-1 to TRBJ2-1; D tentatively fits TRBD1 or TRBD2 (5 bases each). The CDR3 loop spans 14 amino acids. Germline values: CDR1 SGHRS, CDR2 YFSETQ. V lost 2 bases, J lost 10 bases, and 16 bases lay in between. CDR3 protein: CASSFGSGNREQFF. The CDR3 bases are TGCGCCAGCAGCTTTGGTTCGGGGAACAGGGAGCAGTTCTTC.